Described below is a single TCR beta chain sequence and its context. Germline loops: CDR1 MGHDK, CDR2 SYGVNS. V lost 1 base, J lost 4 bases, and 4 bases lay in between. The CDR3 covers 13 residues. The sample comes from a study of blood T cell repertoires in COVID-19. The overall study: Whether acute or convalescent, the COVID-19 samples came from the United States, Italy and Spain. T cells, B-cell-depleted T cells, or PBMCs supplied cDNA or gDNA.

How the authors handled the data: Reference gene primers were amplified, and this amplification served to estimate nucleated cell counts. Only in-frame clones appear in the TCRdb table, and some are missing; sequencing was by immunoSEQ multiplex PCR. Clone size and V and J calls were adopted from that table, with D and trimming inferred from the DNA. Of 100,000 to 150,000 clones in the sample, approximately 88% were seen once. This receptor was identified in a man in his sixties with acute or convalescent COVID-19. The chain has TRBV25-1 and TRBJ2-2, with D hard to call. Source material: peripheral blood. As DNA, the CDR3 is TGTGCCAGCAGTGAATGGCTCACCGGGGAGCTGTTTTTT. Amino acid sequence: CASSEWLTGELFF.